What follows is one T cell receptor (beta chain) and its context. No cognate antigen has been identified for it. To amplify TRB rearrangements, a touch-down multiplex PCR protocol was run with the TRB-A and TRB-B primer pools combined in a single tube. Illumina adapters and sample indices were added to the amplicons through two consecutive PCR reactions using Phusion HS II polymerase. The amplicons were purified from gel with the NucleoSpin Gel and PCR Clean-up kit, after which the amplicons were quantified by Qubit and checked for quality on an Agilent 2100 Bioanalyzer. Sequencing of the libraries was performed on an Illumina MiSeq with 600-cycle, single-indexed, paired-end runs. The original methods were these. Alignment and assembly of TRB reads were performed with MiXCR version 2.1.12 and the default MiXCR reference library. A clone was defined by each unique CDR3 nucleotide sequence, and the analysis included only productive sequences supported by at least two reads. Repertoire diversity was assessed by alpha-parameterized diversity profiles (alpha 0 to 5), including Shannon (alpha 1) and Simpson (alpha 2) indices, computed with an R script. The tcR package was used to compute combinatorial TRB VJ usage, which was then compared between cohorts by principal component analysis with ade4. GLIPH was used to cluster TCRbeta CDR3s in pairs of cohorts matched for age and read depth, and a Wilcoxon test was used to compare cluster frequencies. After reprocessing by TCRdb, each CDR3 protein sequence is one entry, and no DNA is given. These V and J calls are TCRdb output, not the study's own analysis. This sample's table contains under 8,500 distinct CDR3 sequences. The top ten constitute 3.5% of the sample.

This sample stems from a study of T cell clusters in autoimmune cytopenias (dated by TCRdb to the late 2010s). At the level of the whole study: The median TRB sequencing depth was approximately 52,000 reads per sample, and the median number of distinct TRB clonotypes was about 2,500 per sample. Peripheral blood TRB and IGH repertoires were sequenced in autoimmune cytopenia patients at active disease and during treatment follow-up, alongside healthy, CLL and autoimmune hepatitis controls. The study was designed to test whether a disease-specific immune repertoire signature usable as a blood-based biomarker is carried by autoimmune cytopenia patients.

General findings and caveats noted by the study authors: TRB repertoire shifts, with less even repertoires in secondary cytopenia and CLL, mostly reflected lymphoma bias rather than autoimmunity. The T cell clusters were defined only in silico, and the functional role of the clusters still needed to be validated experimentally. The cluster-lack signature was not seen for secondary cytopenia versus CLL, apparently masked by the dominant lymphoma-associated repertoire. A lack of physiological T cell clusters in primary autoimmune cytopenia patients was suggested by GLIPH, as 51 clusters were found to be exclusive to healthy donors versus 15 to 20 exclusive to patients. Almost three-fold more exclusive TRB clusters were observed in healthy donors than in active autoimmune hepatitis patients, consistent with an autoimmunity-wide signature.

Each sample's TRB amplification started from around 260 ng of peripheral blood genomic DNA, which corresponds to roughly 38,000 genome equivalents. Taken from cysteine to phenylalanine, the CDR3 has 16 residues. There is no recorded DNA. The germline V gene yields KGHSH for CDR1 and LQKENI for CDR2. The source material was peripheral blood. In this chain, TRBV18 is recombined with TRBJ2-5; as DNA is missing, the TRBD1 call by TCRdb cannot be tested. This clonotype was obtained from a human donor with an autoimmune cytopenia or autoimmune hepatitis (not recorded which). The CDR3 region has the sequence CASSQSRGAPGETQYF.